The entry below describes one T cell receptor (beta chain). What it binds is unknown. Amplification used 60 Vbeta primers and 13 Jbeta primers. TCRdb keeps only in-frame clones here, not all; method: immunoSEQ multiplex PCR. Found here are 120,000 or so clones, about 72% of them singletons; the top ten hold around 5.2%. Deletions cut 6 bases from V and 2 bases from J, with 13 bases between. Germline CDR1 and CDR2: MNHEY and SVGAGI. The CDR3 runs to 15 residues. This entry belongs to a study of cytomegalovirus exposure and HLA in healthy donors. Whole-study results and caveats: A later analysis found most CMV-associated TCR beta chains apparently HLA-restricted. In a later analysis, parvovirus B19, influenza, CMV and Epstein-Barr virus appeared linked to several top co-occurrence clusters. In an earlier analysis, most TCR beta V segments were productive about 90% or about 30% of the time. The availability of immune exposure information extended only to CMV serostatus.

The source of this sequence is a man aged 50-59 years in good health and CMV-seropositive. The chain joins TRBV6-5 to TRBJ2-2; D is uncertain. Sequencing used PBMCs. The CDR3 spells CASRYREFNTGELFF. CDR3 DNA: TGTGCCAGCAGGTACCGAGAATTTAACACCGGGGAGCTGTTTTTT.